This T cell receptor (beta chain) was identified in a study of blood T cell repertoires in COVID-19. Study context: T cells, B-cell-depleted T cells, or PBMCs provided the cDNA or gDNA that served as material.

This clone was observed a handful of times. One end of the junction varies from germline; a read error may be responsible. How the authors handled the data: Amplified reference gene primers provided the basis for estimating nucleated cell counts. Clones were read by immunoSEQ multiplex PCR, and TCRdb kept only the in-frame ones, dropping some. That table is the source of V, J and clone size, and D and trimming were worked out from the DNA. The top ten clones hold about 3.9% of a sample with approximately 50,000 clones, more than 75% of them seen once. The sequenced material came from peripheral blood. This receptor was obtained from a human donor in a cohort sampled during active COVID-19.

CDR3 sequence (DNA): TGTGCTAGCAGCCCCGGGACAGGATCCTACGAGCAGTACTTC. This gives the protein CASSPGTGSYEQYF. This chain uses TRBV7-7 with TRBJ2-7; 8 bases match TRBD1. CDR3 length equals 14 residues. The germline gives CDR1 SSHAT, CDR2 FNYEAQ (reference sequence).